What follows are 31 T cell receptor beta chains derived from one specimen sequenced in a study of blood T cell repertoires in COVID-19. Using immunoSEQ multiplex PCR, the repertoire was profiled, and TCRdb retains in-frame clones only, with some absent. The data contain about 320,000 clones, roughly 90% of them singletons. The sample consisted of PBMCs or T cells enriched from blood (not recorded which). These receptors were obtained from a man aged 55 to 69 who had recovered from COVID-19.

The chain is built from TRBV9 and TRBJ2-7; D is perhaps TRBD2 (5 bases). Germline V gene lookup returns CDR1 SGDLS and CDR2 YYNGEE. The CDR3 extends over 15 amino acids. V was pared by 2 bases and J by 4 bases, with 16 bases between. CDR3 in amino acids: CASSVEGSVGYEQYF. Here the CDR3 DNA reads TGTGCCAGCAGCGTCGAGGGATCGGTTGGGTACGAGCAGTACTTC.

This chain joins TRBV6-6 and TRBJ2-7; D is uncertain. Trimming left V 6 bases short and J 0 bases short, with 6 bases between. Germline V lookup: CDR1 MNHNY, CDR2 SVGAGI (reference sequence). The CDR3 runs to 12 residues. CDR3 DNA sequence: TGTGCCAGCAGACAGAACTCCTACGAGCAGTACTTC. Encoded protein: CASRQNSYEQYF.

The chain links TRBV28 to TRBJ2-1; 8 bases align to TRBD2. The V gene's germline CDR1 is MDHEN and CDR2 SYDVKM. CDR3 length equals 14 residues. J lost 10 bases, V lost 2 bases, and 7 bases had no gene match. In nucleotides, the CDR3 is TGTGCCAGCAGTTTAAGCGGGAGTCGTCTAGAGCAGTTCTTC. Protein: CASSLSGSRLEQFF.

V gene TRBV5-6 combines with J gene TRBJ2-3; 11 nucleotides align to TRBD2. The CDR3 is made up of 16 amino acids. Germline CDR1 reads SGHDT; CDR2 reads YYEEEE. J was trimmed by 4 bases and V by 2 bases; bases with no gene match: 6. The CDR3 is CASSLILAGGSDTQYF. The CDR3, as DNA: TGTGCCAGCAGCTTAATCTTAGCGGGAGGGTCAGATACGCAGTATTTT.

V gene TRBV19 combines with J gene TRBJ1-5; 7 nucleotides match TRBD1. The CDR3 runs 14 residues. Losses at the gene ends were 6 bases for V and 2 bases for J; bases not matched to a gene: 4. Germline V gene lookup returns CDR1 LNHDA and CDR2 SQIVND (reference sequence). In DNA, the CDR3 is TGTGCCAGTAGAACTACAGGGGGCAATCAGCCCCAGCATTTT. It specifies CASRTTGGNQPQHF.

This clone was counted a single time. J is TRBJ2-5 and V is TRBV3-1 (or the pseudogene TRBV3-2), with 7 bases that match TRBD1. The CDR3 totals 15 residues. Losses at the gene ends were 1 base for V and 5 bases for J; bases not matched to a gene: 7. CDR1 is LGHDT, CDR2 YNNKEL, per germline (reference sequence). CDR3 nucleotide sequence: TGTGCCAGCAGCCAAGGTGCAGGGGGTACGGAGACCCAGTACTTC. This codes for CASSQGAGGTETQYF.

This clone was seen just once. The chain has TRBV6-5 and TRBJ1-3; D is ambiguous. Germline V gene lookup returns CDR1 MNHEY and CDR2 SVGAGI. The CDR3 consists of 11 residues. Deletions cut 8 bases from V and 2 bases from J, with 4 bases between. The CDR3 loop reads CASAAGNTIYF. In DNA form, the CDR3 reads TGTGCCAGCGCAGCTGGAAACACCATATATTTT.

The genes are TRBV4-3 and TRBJ2-3, with 14 bases lining up with TRBD2. Germline V gene data show CDR1 as LGHNA and CDR2 as YSLEER. The trim removed 4 bases at V and 4 bases at J, leaving 7 bases unmatched. The CDR3 covers 17 residues. CDR3 loop: CASSLRLAGGGADTQYF. The CDR3, as DNA: TGCGCCAGCAGCCTCAGACTAGCGGGAGGGGGTGCAGATACGCAGTATTTT.

The chain is built from TRBV9 and TRBJ2-7; the D gene is possibly TRBD1 (5 bases). Per the germline V gene, CDR1 is SGDLS and CDR2 is YYNGEE. The CDR3 extends over 14 amino acids. Trimming stripped 3 bases from V and 3 bases from J, with 13 bases between. The CDR3 sequence: CASSATTQGYEQYF. In DNA form, the CDR3 reads TGTGCCAGCAGCGCCACCACCCAGGGCTACGAGCAGTACTTC.

V gene TRBV6-5 combines with J gene TRBJ1-5; a weak D match, TRBD1 (5 bases). Germline V gives CDR1 MNHEY, CDR2 SVGAGI. This CDR3 is built from 13 residues. V was cut by 5 bases and J by 9 bases, with 14 bases left in between. CDR3 nucleotides: TGTGCCAGCAGTAACTTCCAGGGTTGGCCCCAGCATTTT. Its protein product is CASSNFQGWPQHF.

The V and J genes are TRBV4-3 and TRBJ2-3; 7 nucleotides agree with TRBD1. Germline CDR1 LGHNA, CDR2 YSLEER. The CDR3 loop spans 16 amino acids. The ends lost 4 bases at V and 4 bases at J; junction bases unmatched: 11. The CDR3 reads CASSRALQGIPDTQYF. The DNA of the CDR3 is TGCGCCAGCAGCCGGGCCCTACAGGGGATCCCAGATACGCAGTATTTT.

V usage is TRBV2 and J usage is TRBJ2-2, with a possible D match to TRBD2 (5 bases). In germline, CDR1 is SNHLY, CDR2 FYNNEI. The CDR3 has 13 residues. The V end was cut by 7 bases, the J end by 3 bases, with 9 bases between. CDR3 region: CASKDFDTGELFF. The CDR3 region has the DNA TGTGCCAGCAAGGACTTTGACACCGGGGAGCTGTTTTTT.

There are a few counts of this clone. The CDR3 is CASRSPGQVNTEAFF. As DNA, the CDR3 is TGTGCCAGCAGGAGTCCGGGACAGGTGAACACTGAAGCTTTCTTT. V usage is TRBV5-6 and J usage is TRBJ1-1; 8 bases line up with TRBD1. The CDR3 loop spans 15 amino acids. V was clipped by 5 bases and J by 0 bases; unmatched bases: 6. Germline CDR1 reads SGHDT; CDR2 reads YYEEEE.

CDR3 coding DNA: TGTGCCAGCAGTGAAGGACAGGGAGGTTCACCCCTCCACTTT. Its translation is CASSEGQGGSPLHF. V usage is TRBV28 and J usage is TRBJ1-6; 8 bases agree with TRBD1. CDR1 is MDHEN and CDR2 is SYDVKM in the germline V gene. This CDR3 comprises 14 residues. Losses at the gene ends were 5 bases for V and 9 bases for J; bases not matched to a gene: 6. Full variable domain (remainder filled in from reference TRBV28 and TRBJ1-6): DVKVTQSSRYLVKRTGEKVFLECVQDMDHENMFWYRQDPGLGLRLIYFSYDVKMKEKGDIPEGYSVSREKKERFSLILESASTNQTSMYLCASSEGQGGSPLHFGNGTRLTVT.

The V call is TRBV28, the J call TRBJ1-6, with D tentatively TRBD1 (6 bases). Germline values: CDR1 MDHEN, CDR2 SYDVKM. This CDR3 region has 15 residues. The V end lost 0 bases, the J end lost 7 bases, and 10 bases lay between the germline ends. The DNA of the CDR3 is TGTGCCAGCAGTTTATGGCAGGGGAGAAATTCACCCCTCCACTTT. Translation: CASSLWQGRNSPLHF.

This chain links TRBV19 with TRBJ1-1; 9 bases agree with TRBD1. This CDR3 region has 14 residues. In germline, CDR1 is LNHDA, CDR2 SQIVND (reference sequence). Trimming at V came to 8 bases and at J to 6 bases, leaving 10 bases not matched to a gene. CDR3 sequence: CASRDRGFQAEAFF. DNA of the CDR3: TGTGCCAGTCGAGACAGGGGGTTCCAAGCTGAAGCTTTCTTT. Based on the CDR3 plus reference TRBV19 and TRBJ1-1, the full variable domain is DGGITQSPKYLFRKEGQNVTLSCEQNLNHDAMYWYRQDPGQGLRLIYYSQIVNDFQKGDIAEGYSVSREKKESFPLTVTSAQKNPTAFYLCASRDRGFQAEAFFGQGTRLTVV.

The table lists this clone with a count of one. CDR3: CASSSGNGGVGNTIYF. In DNA, the CDR3 is TGTGCCAGCAGTTCAGGGAATGGTGGGGTAGGAAACACCATATATTTT. V usage is TRBV28 and J usage is TRBJ1-3; D perhaps matches TRBD1 (5 bases). CDR1 is MDHEN, CDR2 SYDVKM, per germline. The CDR3 contains 16 residues. The ends were cut back, 4 bases at V and 4 bases at J, with 17 bases in the middle.

This sequence joins TRBV20-1 and TRBJ2-1; tentatively, D is TRBD1 or TRBD2 (6 bases each). V was clipped by 8 bases and J by 10 bases, with 15 bases between them. Germline-derived CDR1 and CDR2 are DFQATT and SNEGSKA (reference sequence). This CDR3 has 11 amino acids. The CDR3 reads CSSRGGPEQFF. The DNA for the CDR3 is TGCAGTTCAAGAGGGGGGCCAGAGCAGTTCTTC.

The rearrangement links TRBV5-1 to TRBJ2-1; perhaps TRBD1 as D (5 bases). The CDR3 is 14 residues long. V lost 4 bases to trimming and J lost 4 bases, with 12 bases between them. Germline loops: CDR1 SGHRS, CDR2 YFSETQ. CDR3 nucleotide sequence: TGCGCCAGCAGCCCCAGGGCTTCATACAATGAGCAGTTCTTC. Translating it yields CASSPRASYNEQFF.

The genes are TRBV30 and TRBJ2-5, with a possible D match to TRBD2 (6 bases). The CDR3 totals 14 residues. Per germline, CDR1 GTSNPN and CDR2 SVGIG (reference sequence). Trimming removed 4 bases at V and 5 bases at J, with 17 bases between. The CDR3, as DNA: TGTGCCTGGAATGGCCGAGGAGGGAGGGAGACCCAGTACTTC. Its protein is CAWNGRGGRETQYF.

CDR3 nucleotides: TGTGCCAGCAGACGCGACAGGGTTAGCAATCAGCCCCAGCATTTT. Translated: CASRRDRVSNQPQHF. The chain combines TRBV6-5 with TRBJ1-5; 7 nucleotides line up with TRBD1. The CDR3 extends over 15 amino acids. The J segment lost 0 bases and the V segment lost 6 bases, leaving 5 bases of the junction unmatched. CDR1 is MNHEY and CDR2 is SVGAGI in the germline V gene.

The chain uses TRBV29-1 and TRBJ2-3; D remains ambiguous. CDR1 and CDR2 from the germline V gene are SQVTM and ANQGSEA. The CDR3 totals 12 residues. V lost 4 bases and J 1 base, leaving 6 bases between the germline ends. The CDR3 region is CSVVAGTDTQYF. In nucleotides, the CDR3 is TGCAGCGTTGTGGCGGGCACAGATACGCAGTATTTT.

J is TRBJ2-3 and V is TRBV18, with TRBD2 matching 8 bases. The length of the CDR3 is 15 residues. CDR1 and CDR2 (germline): KGHSH, LQKENI. After removal of 5 bases from V and 5 bases from J, the junction contained 9 bases not matched to a gene. Written as DNA, the CDR3 is TGTGCCAGCTCAGCGGGACTAGGGAAACTAGATACGCAGTATTTT. Protein: CASSAGLGKLDTQYF.

V gene TRBV5-4 combines with J gene TRBJ1-3, with a weak D call TRBD1 (5 bases). The CDR3 has 15 amino acids. V was shortened by 0 bases and J by 8 bases, with 15 bases between the two germline ends. In germline, CDR1 is SGHNT, CDR2 YYREEE (reference sequence). CDR3 sequence: CASSLGFQGMDTIYF. The CDR3 DNA sequence: TGTGCCAGCAGCTTGGGTTTCCAGGGAATGGACACCATATATTTT.

This clone was counted a few times. The V gene is TRBV5-1, the J gene TRBJ1-1; a possible D gene is TRBD1 (6 bases). CDR3 length equals 14 residues. The germline gives CDR1 SGHRS, CDR2 YFSETQ. The V and J ends lost 3 bases and 4 bases respectively, with 13 bases between them. CDR3 nucleotide sequence: TGCGCCAGCAGCTCAGGGACACTAACCACTGAAGCTTTCTTT. Residues: CASSSGTLTTEAFF.

The chain joins TRBV7-9 to TRBJ1-2; 11 bases are a match to TRBD1. V shed 4 bases and J 0 bases; nucleotides not matched to a gene: 10. This CDR3 has 18 amino acids. Germline V CDR1 and CDR2: SEHNR, FQNEAQ (reference sequence). The CDR3 here is CASSSLSGTGGSNYGYTF. The CDR3 nucleotides are TGTGCCAGCAGCTCCTTATCCGGGACAGGGGGATCTAACTATGGCTACACCTTC.

The CDR3 here is CASSPMNEQYF. DNA for the CDR3: TGTGCCAGCAGCCCTATGAACGAGCAGTACTTC. The chain couples TRBV11-2 to TRBJ2-7; no firm D call. The CDR3 has 11 amino acids. Germline-derived CDR1 and CDR2 are SGHAT and FQNNGV. V dropped 5 bases and J dropped 5 bases, with 7 bases sitting between them.

The chain has TRBV28 and TRBJ2-5; D might be TRBD1 (5 bases). CDR1 is MDHEN and CDR2 is SYDVKM in the germline V gene. This CDR3 has 16 residues. V shed 1 base and J shed 2 bases, with 14 bases lying between them. The CDR3, as DNA: TGTGCCAGCAGTTTATTGGGGCAGGGCTATCAAGAGACCCAGTACTTC. Protein sequence: CASSLLGQGYQETQYF.

The chain couples TRBV6-4 to TRBJ2-1; D is undetermined. This CDR3 has 12 residues. Trimming took off 4 bases at V and 6 bases at J, with 7 bases between the two ends. Germline V gene data show CDR1 as MRHNA and CDR2 as SNTAGT. This CDR3 reads CASSGLPNEQFF. The CDR3 coding sequence is TGTGCCAGCAGTGGCCTACCCAATGAGCAGTTCTTC.

As concerns this clone: Other DNA sequences in this sample translate to the same CDR3. The chain couples TRBV18 to TRBJ1-5, with 11 bases fitting TRBD1. This CDR3 is 14 amino acids long. Germline V gene sequence: CDR1 KGHSH, CDR2 LQKENI. V lost 3 bases to trimming and J lost 5 bases; unmatched junction nucleotides: 0. The CDR3 spells CASSPGQGDQPQHF. For the CDR3, the DNA is TGTGCCAGCTCACCGGGACAGGGGGATCAGCCCCAGCATTTT.

The chain joins TRBV5-1 to TRBJ2-5; TRBD1 matches 11 bases. Germline V gene lookup returns CDR1 SGHRS and CDR2 YFSETQ. Trimming at V came to 4 bases and at J to 5 bases, leaving 10 bases not matched to a gene. CDR3 size: 16 residues. DNA for the CDR3: TGCGCCAGCAGCGGCAGGGGACAGGGGGTAAGGGAGACCCAGTACTTC. Residues: CASSGRGQGVRETQYF.